Presented here are 7 T cell receptor beta chains from one specimen sequenced in a study of T cell repertoires in cytomegalovirus infection. The antigens for these receptors are not known. TCRdb re-analysed the reads in MiXCR, keeping a single row per CDR3 protein. This table has 200,000 to 250,000 distinct CDR3 sequences, 38% appearing once. The sequencing here drew on CD8+ T cells from cultured PBMCs, taken from culture after CMV antigen stimulation. These receptor sequences come from a human donor in good health (CMV status not recorded). Some clones in this sample may be carry-over from other donors' samples.

This chain uses TRBV14 with TRBJ1-2, with 9 bases fitting TRBD1. J gave up 10 bases and V 4 bases, and 10 bases lay outside the gene matches. The germline CDR1 and CDR2 sequences are SGHDN and FVKESK. This CDR3 spans 14 amino acids. The CDR3 DNA reads TGTGCCAGCAGCCTAGACAGGGGGATGAAGTACTACACCTTC. It encodes CASSLDRGMKYYTF. Full variable domain (rest looked up from reference TRBV14 and TRBJ1-2): EAGVTQFPSHSVIEKGQTVTLRCDPISGHDNLYWYRRVMGKEIKFLLHFVKESKQDESGMPNNRFLAERTGGTYSTLKVQPAELEDSGVYFCASSLDRGMKYYTFGSGTRLTVV.

This clonotype was counted at least ten times. For the CDR3, the DNA is TGTGCCAGCAGTTCAAGACGGCAGGGCAACCAAGAGACCCAGTACTTC. This encodes CASSSRRQGNQETQYF. The chain carries TRBV12-3 or TRBV12-4 and TRBJ2-5, with D possibly being TRBD1 (5 bases). The CDR3 runs to 16 residues. The V and J ends lost 4 bases and 0 bases respectively, with 15 bases between them.

This clonotype was detected a few times. V is TRBV23-1 and J is TRBJ2-7; possibly TRBD2 for D (6 bases). TRBV23-1 is marked as an open reading frame, function uncertain. There are 15 residues in the CDR3. Trimming stripped 2 bases from V and 0 bases from J, with 11 bases between. The CDR3 region has the DNA TGCGCCAGCAGTCAAAACGGGGGAAGCTCCTACGAGCAGTACTTC. Translating it yields CASSQNGGSSYEQYF.

This clonotype is a singleton in its sample. V is TRBV3-1 and J is TRBJ2-1; D unresolved. With 1 base removed from V and 7 bases from J, the gap between germline ends came to 11 bases. CDR1 is LGHDT and CDR2 is YNNKEL in the germline V gene (reference sequence). The CDR3 loop spans 14 amino acids. For the CDR3, the DNA is TGTGCCAGCAGCCAAGTAGGTTCGGTGAATGAGCAGTTCTTC. Amino acids: CASSQVGSVNEQFF.

This clonotype was counted many times. The chain combines TRBV12-5 with TRBJ2-1, with 10 positions matching TRBD1. The CDR3 length is 17 residues. Trimming at V came to 0 bases and at J to 2 bases, leaving 4 bases not matched to a gene. The V gene's germline CDR1 is LGHNT and CDR2 FRNRAP. CDR3: CASGLVMGQGTYNEQFF. CDR3 DNA sequence: TGTGCTAGTGGTTTGGTTATGGGACAGGGGACCTACAATGAGCAGTTCTTC.

V gene TRBV11-2 combines with J gene TRBJ2-7; possibly TRBD1 for D (6 bases). CDR1 is SGHAT, CDR2 FQNNGV, per germline. Between the trimmed V and J ends, which lost 5 bases and 4 bases, there was a span of 12 bases. The CDR3 runs 13 residues. The CDR3 nucleotides read TGTGCCAGCAGCCTACCGGACAGATACGAGCAGTACTTC. Translation: CASSLPDRYEQYF.

This clonotype appeared a single time. The chain is built from TRBV5-4 and TRBJ1-1, with no clear D. The germline V gene encodes CDR1 SGHNT and CDR2 YYREEE (reference sequence). V shed 2 bases and J shed 7 bases, with 9 bases lying between them. The CDR3 length is 12 residues. This CDR3 is CASSLSSGEAFF. The CDR3, as DNA: TGTGCCAGCAGCTTAAGCAGCGGTGAAGCTTTCTTT.